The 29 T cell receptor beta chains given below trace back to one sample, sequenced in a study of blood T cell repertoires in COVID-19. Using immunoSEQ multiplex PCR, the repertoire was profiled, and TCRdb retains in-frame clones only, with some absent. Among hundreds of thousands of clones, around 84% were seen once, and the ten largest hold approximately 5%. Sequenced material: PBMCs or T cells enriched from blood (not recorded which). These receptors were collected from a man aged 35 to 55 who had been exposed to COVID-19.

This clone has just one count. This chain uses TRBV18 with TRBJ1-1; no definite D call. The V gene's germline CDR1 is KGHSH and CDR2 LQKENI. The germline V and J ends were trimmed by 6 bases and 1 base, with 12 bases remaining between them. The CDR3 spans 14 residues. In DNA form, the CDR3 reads TGTGCCAGCTCGCCAGCGTCAAGGAACACTGAAGCTTTCTTT. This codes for CASSPASRNTEAFF.

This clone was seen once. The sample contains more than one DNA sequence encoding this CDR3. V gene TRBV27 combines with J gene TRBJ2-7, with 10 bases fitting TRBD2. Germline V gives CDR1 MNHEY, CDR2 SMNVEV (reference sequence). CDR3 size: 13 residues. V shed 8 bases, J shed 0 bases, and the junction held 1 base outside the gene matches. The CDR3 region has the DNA TGTGCCAGCCGGACTAGCGGCTCCTACGAGCAGTACTTC. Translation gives CASRTSGSYEQYF.

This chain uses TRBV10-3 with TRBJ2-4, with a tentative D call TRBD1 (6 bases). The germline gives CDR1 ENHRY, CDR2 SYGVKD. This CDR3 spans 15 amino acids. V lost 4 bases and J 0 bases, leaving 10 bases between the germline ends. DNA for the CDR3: TGTGCCATCAGTGGGGACACCCTAGCCAAAAACATTCAGTACTTC. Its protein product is CAISGDTLAKNIQYF.

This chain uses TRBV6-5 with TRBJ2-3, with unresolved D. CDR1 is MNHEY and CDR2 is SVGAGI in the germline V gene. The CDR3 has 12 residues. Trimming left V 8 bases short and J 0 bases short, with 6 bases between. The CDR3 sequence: CASGFSTDTQYF. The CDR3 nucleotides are TGTGCCAGCGGCTTTAGCACAGATACGCAGTATTTT.

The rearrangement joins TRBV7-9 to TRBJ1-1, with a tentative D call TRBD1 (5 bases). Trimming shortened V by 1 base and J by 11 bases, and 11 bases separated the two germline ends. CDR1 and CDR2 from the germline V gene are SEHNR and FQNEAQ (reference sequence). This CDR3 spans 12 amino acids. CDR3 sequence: CASSLDRSWAFF. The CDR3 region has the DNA TGTGCCAGCAGCTTAGACAGGTCGTGGGCTTTCTTT.

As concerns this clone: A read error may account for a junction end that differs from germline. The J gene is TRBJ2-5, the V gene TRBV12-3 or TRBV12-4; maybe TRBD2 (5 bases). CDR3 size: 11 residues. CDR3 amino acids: CASSSGSVKDF. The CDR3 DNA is TGTGCCAGCAGTTCGGGGTCCGTAAAGGACTTC.

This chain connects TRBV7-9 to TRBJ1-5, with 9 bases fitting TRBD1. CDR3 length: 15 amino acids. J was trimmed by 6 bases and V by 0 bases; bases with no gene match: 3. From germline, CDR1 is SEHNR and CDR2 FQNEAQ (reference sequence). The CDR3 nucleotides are TGTGCCAGCAGCTTAGCAGACAGGGGGAGTCAGCCCCAGCATTTT. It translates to CASSLADRGSQPQHF.

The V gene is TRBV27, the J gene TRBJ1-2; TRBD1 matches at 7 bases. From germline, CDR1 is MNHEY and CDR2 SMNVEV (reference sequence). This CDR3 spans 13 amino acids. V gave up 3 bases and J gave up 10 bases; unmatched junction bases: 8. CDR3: CASSFRDSWYYTF. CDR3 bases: TGTGCCAGCAGTTTCCGGGACAGCTGGTACTACACCTTC.

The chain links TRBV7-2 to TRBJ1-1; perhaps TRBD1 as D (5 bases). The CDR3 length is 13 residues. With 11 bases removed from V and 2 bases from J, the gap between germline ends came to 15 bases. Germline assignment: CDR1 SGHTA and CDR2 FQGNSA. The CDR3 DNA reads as TGTGCCTGTGGGAGGGGTACTAACACTGAAGCTTTCTTT. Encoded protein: CACGRGTNTEAFF.

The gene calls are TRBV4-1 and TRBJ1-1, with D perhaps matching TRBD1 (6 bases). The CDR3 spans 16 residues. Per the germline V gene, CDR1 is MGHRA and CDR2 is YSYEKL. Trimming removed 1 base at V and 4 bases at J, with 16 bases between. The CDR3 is CASSQAGGGVSTEAFF. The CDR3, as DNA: TGCGCCAGCAGCCAAGCGGGGGGCGGTGTAAGCACTGAAGCTTTCTTT.

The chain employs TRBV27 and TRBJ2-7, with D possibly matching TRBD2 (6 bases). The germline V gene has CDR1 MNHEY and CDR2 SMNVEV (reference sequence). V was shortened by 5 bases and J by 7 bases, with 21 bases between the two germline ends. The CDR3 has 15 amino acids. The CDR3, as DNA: TGTGCCAGCAGTCGCCCCAATACGGGGGTCGAGGAGCAGTACTTC. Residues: CASSRPNTGVEEQYF.

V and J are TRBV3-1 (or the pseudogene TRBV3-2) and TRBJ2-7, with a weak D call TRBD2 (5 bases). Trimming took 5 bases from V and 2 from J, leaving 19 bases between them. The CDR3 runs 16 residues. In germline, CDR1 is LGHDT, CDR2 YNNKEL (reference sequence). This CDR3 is CASSKATGTYAYEQYF. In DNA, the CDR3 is TGTGCCAGCAGCAAAGCTACGGGAACTTACGCCTACGAGCAGTACTTC.

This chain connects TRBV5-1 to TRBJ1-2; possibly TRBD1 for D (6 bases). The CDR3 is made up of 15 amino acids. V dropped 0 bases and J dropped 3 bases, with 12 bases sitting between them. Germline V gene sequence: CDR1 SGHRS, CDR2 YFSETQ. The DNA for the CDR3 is TGCGCCAGCAGCTTGGCGGGGGGCGCTGACTATGGCTACACCTTC. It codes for CASSLAGGADYGYTF. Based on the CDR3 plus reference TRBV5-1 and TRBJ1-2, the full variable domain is KAGVTQTPRYLIKTRGQQVTLSCSPISGHRSVSWYQQTPGQGLQFLFEYFSETQRNKGNFPGRFSGRQFSNSRSEMNVSTLELGDSALYLCASSLAGGADYGYTFGSGTRLTVV.

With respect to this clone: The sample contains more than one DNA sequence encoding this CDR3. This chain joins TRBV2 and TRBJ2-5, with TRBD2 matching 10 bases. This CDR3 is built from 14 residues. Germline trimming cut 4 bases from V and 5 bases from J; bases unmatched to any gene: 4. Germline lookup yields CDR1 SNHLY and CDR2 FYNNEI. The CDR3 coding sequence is TGTGCCAGCAGTGGGTTAGCGGGAGGCGAGACCCAGTACTTC. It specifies CASSGLAGGETQYF.

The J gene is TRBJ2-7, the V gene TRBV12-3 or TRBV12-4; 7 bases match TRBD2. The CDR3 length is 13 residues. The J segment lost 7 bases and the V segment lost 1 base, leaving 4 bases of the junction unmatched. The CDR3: CASSLDWGGEQYF. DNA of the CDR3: TGTGCCAGCAGTTTAGACTGGGGGGGGGAGCAGTACTTC.

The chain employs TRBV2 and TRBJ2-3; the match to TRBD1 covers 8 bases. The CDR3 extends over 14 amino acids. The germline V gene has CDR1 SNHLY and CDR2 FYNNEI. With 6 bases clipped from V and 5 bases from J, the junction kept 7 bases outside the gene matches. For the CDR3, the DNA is TGTGCCAGCAGCCCCCAGGGGGCCTTAGATACGCAGTATTTT. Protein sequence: CASSPQGALDTQYF. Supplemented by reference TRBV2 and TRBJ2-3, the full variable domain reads EPEVTQTPSHQVTQMGQEVILRCVPISNHLYFYWYRQILGQKVEFLVSFYNNEISEKSEIFDDQFSVERPDGSNFTLKIRSTKLEDSAMYFCASSPQGALDTQYFGPGTRLTVL.

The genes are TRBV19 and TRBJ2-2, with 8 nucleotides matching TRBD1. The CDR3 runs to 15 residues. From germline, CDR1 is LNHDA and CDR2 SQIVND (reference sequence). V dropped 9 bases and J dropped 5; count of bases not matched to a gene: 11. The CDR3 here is CASTSGGRGTGELFF. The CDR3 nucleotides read TGTGCCAGCACCTCAGGGGGCAGAGGAACCGGGGAGCTGTTTTTT.

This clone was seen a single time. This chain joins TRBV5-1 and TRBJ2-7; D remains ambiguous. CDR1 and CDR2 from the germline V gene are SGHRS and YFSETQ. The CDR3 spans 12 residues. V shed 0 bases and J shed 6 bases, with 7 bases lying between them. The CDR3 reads CASSLVTTEQYF. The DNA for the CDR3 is TGCGCCAGCAGCTTGGTGACAACCGAGCAGTACTTC.

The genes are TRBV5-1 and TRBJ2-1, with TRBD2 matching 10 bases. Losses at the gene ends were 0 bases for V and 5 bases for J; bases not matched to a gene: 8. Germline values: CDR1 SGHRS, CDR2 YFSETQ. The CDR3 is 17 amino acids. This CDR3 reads CASSLVPLAGVNNEQFF. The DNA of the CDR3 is TGCGCCAGCAGCTTGGTTCCCCTAGCGGGAGTAAACAATGAGCAGTTCTTC.

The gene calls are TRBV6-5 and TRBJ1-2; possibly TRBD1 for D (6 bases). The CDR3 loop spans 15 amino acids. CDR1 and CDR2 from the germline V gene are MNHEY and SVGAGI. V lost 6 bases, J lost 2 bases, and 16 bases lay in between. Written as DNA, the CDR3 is TGTGCCAGCAGAGCTAATCCAACAGGGAACTATGGCTACACCTTC. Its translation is CASRANPTGNYGYTF.

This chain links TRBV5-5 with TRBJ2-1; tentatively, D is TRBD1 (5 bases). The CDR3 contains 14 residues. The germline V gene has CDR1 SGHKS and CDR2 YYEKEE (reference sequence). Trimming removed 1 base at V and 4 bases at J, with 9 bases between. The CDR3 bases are TGTGCCAGCAGCTTGATTTCAGGGTACAATGAGCAGTTCTTC. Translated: CASSLISGYNEQFF.

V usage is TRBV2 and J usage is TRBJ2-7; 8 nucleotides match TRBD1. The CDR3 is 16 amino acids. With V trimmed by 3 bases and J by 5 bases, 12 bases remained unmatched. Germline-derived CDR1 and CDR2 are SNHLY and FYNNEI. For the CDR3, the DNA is TGTGCCAGCAGTGAGGGGGGACAGGTCCCCGTCCACGAGCAGTACTTC. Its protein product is CASSEGGQVPVHEQYF.

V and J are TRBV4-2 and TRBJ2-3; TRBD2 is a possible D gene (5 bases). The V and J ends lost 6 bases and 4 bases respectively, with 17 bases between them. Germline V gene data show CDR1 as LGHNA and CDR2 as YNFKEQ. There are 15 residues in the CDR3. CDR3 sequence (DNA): TGTGCCAGCAGGGTCCTCCGGGGTCCGTCAGATACGCAGTATTTT. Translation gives CASRVLRGPSDTQYF.

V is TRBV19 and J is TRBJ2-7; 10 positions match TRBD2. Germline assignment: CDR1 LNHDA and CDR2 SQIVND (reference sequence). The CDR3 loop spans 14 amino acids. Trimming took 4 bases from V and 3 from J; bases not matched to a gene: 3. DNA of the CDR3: TGTGCCAGTAGTACCTTAGCGGGAGGCTACGAGCAGTACTTC. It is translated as CASSTLAGGYEQYF.

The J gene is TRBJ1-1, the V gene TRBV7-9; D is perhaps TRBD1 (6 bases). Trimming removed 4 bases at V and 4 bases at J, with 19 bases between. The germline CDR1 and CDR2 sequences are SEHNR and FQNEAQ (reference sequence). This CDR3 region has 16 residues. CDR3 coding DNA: TGTGCCAGCAGCTCTGACACCGACAGGCCCAGCACTGAAGCTTTCTTT. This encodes CASSSDTDRPSTEAFF. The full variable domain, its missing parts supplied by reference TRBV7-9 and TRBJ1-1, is DTGVSQNPRHKITKRGQNVTFRCDPISEHNRLYWYRQTLGQGPEFLTYFQNEAQLEKSRLLSDRFSAERPKGSFSTLEIQRTEQGDSAMYLCASSSDTDRPSTEAFFGQGTRLTVV.

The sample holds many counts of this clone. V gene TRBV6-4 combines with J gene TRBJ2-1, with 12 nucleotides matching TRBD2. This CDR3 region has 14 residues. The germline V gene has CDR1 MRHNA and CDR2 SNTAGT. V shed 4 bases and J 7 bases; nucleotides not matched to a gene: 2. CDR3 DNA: TGTGCCAGCAGTGCCGGGACTAGCGGGAATGAGCAGTTCTTC. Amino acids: CASSAGTSGNEQFF.

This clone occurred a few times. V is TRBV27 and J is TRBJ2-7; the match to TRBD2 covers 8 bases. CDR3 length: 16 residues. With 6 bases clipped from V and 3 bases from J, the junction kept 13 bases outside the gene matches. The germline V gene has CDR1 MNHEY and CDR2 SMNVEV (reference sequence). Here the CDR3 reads CASSLIAGNPLYEQYF. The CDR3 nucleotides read TGTGCCAGCAGCCTAATAGCGGGAAACCCTCTCTACGAGCAGTACTTC.

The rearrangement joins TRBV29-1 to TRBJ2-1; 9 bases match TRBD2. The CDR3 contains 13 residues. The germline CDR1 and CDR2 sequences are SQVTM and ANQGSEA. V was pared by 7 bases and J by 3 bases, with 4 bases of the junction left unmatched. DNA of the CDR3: TGCAGCGAATCTAGCGGGAACTACAATGAGCAGTTCTTC. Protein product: CSESSGNYNEQFF.

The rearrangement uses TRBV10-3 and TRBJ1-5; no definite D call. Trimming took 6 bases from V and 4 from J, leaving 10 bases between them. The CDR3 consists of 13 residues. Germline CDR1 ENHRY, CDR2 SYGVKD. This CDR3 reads CAIRPEENQPQHF. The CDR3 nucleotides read TGTGCCATCAGACCAGAAGAAAATCAGCCCCAGCATTTT.